This T cell receptor (beta chain) was sequenced in a study of graft-versus-host responses after intestinal transplantation. Generated by immunoSEQ multiplex PCR, the TCRdb table keeps only in-frame clones and is missing some. This table has under 150,000 clones, 75% to 95% appearing once. The CDR3 covers 14 residues. CDR1 is SGHRS, CDR2 YFSETQ, per germline. Trimming removed 3 bases at V and 4 bases at J, with 10 bases between. Turning to this clone: Its antigen remains unknown.

The rearrangement joins TRBV5-1 to TRBJ2-2; D gene ambiguous. Sequenced here: unstimulated CD4+ T cells sorted from spleen or lymph node cells, sampled before intestinal transplant. This clonotype was obtained from a human donor who received an intestinal transplant. CDR3 protein: CASSSEPGTGELFF. The CDR3 DNA reads TGCGCCAGCAGCTCAGAACCAGGCACCGGGGAGCTGTTTTTT.